The entry below gives a single T cell receptor beta chain sequence along with its context. This sample was taken from a study of blood T cell repertoires in COVID-19. How the authors handled the data: Reference gene primer amplification yielded estimated nucleated cell counts. TCRdb's copy holds only in-frame clones and misses some; the assay was immunoSEQ multiplex PCR. The V and J calls and clone size were taken over from that table, and D and trimming were inferred from the DNA. The table shows about 110,000 clones, with 70% to 80% occurring only once. This CDR3 contains 13 residues. Trimming stripped 3 bases from V and 9 bases from J, with 12 bases between. Germline CDR1 and CDR2: MNHEY and SMNVEV (reference sequence).

The V gene is TRBV27, the J gene TRBJ1-5, with D possibly TRBD1 on 5 matching bases. The sequence was collected from a human donor with acute or convalescent COVID-19. The donor label of this sample is uncertain. The material sequenced was peripheral blood. This CDR3 is CASSFGQGGPQHF. CDR3 bases: TGTGCCAGCAGTTTTGGGCAGGGAGGGCCCCAGCATTTT.